These 11 T cell receptor beta chains were all obtained from the same sample, sequenced in a study of T-cell memory formation after mild COVID-19. TCRdb recomputed calls from the 5' RACE reads with MiXCR, one row per CDR3 protein. Of approximately 260,000 distinct CDR3 sequences in the sample, around 17% are singletons; the top ten hold 20% to 25%. Sequencing input: PBMCs or a T cell subset sorted from them (not recorded which). Source of these receptors: a man younger than 35 who had mild COVID-19 (a few samples of this study predate the infection). Cell type and time point are not known.

This chain joins TRBV6-2 or TRBV6-3 and TRBJ2-3; 8 nucleotides line up with TRBD1. The CDR3 contains 16 residues. J lost 0 bases, V lost 0 bases, and 2 bases had no gene match. The germline gives CDR1 MNHEY, CDR2 SVGEGT. The CDR3 is CASSYSQGASTDTQYF. The CDR3 DNA reads TGTGCCAGCAGTTACTCGCAGGGGGCGAGCACAGATACGCAGTATTTT.

V usage is TRBV7-9 and J usage is TRBJ2-1; D is perhaps TRBD2 (6 bases). V dropped 4 bases and J dropped 5 bases, with 12 bases sitting between them. Germline loops: CDR1 SEHNR, CDR2 FQNEAQ (reference sequence). The CDR3 is made up of 14 amino acids. The CDR3 is CASSSGLSNNEQFF. CDR3 nucleotides: TGTGCCAGCAGCTCGGGACTTTCCAACAATGAGCAGTTCTTC.

The genes are TRBV20-1 and TRBJ1-5; the D is unclear. The CDR3 contains 13 residues. V gave up 3 bases and J gave up 3 bases, with 9 bases separating them. The germline V gene encodes CDR1 DFQATT and CDR2 SNEGSKA (reference sequence). As DNA, the CDR3 is TGCAGTGCTAGGCGGCAGGACAATCAGCCCCAGCATTTT. It translates to CSARRQDNQPQHF.

A few counts support this clonotype. The J gene is TRBJ1-3, the V gene TRBV12-3 or TRBV12-4; D gene unclear. The CDR3 runs to 13 residues. V lost 7 bases and J lost 1, with 8 bases in between. The CDR3 spells CASIISSGNTIYF. The CDR3 region has the DNA TGTGCCAGCATCATTTCGTCTGGAAACACCATATATTTT.

The sample holds a few counts of this clonotype. The chain recombines TRBV2 with TRBJ2-5, with a tentative D call TRBD2 (6 bases). Germline V lookup: CDR1 SNHLY, CDR2 FYNNEI. The CDR3 has 17 amino acids. V was clipped by 0 bases and J by 2 bases, with 16 bases between them. CDR3 sequence reads: CASSEARGLPLQETQYF. The CDR3 DNA follows: TGTGCCAGCAGTGAAGCGCGTGGACTACCGCTACAAGAGACCCAGTACTTC.

This clonotype was observed a few times. The V call is TRBV6-2 or TRBV6-3, the J call TRBJ2-7; D possibly corresponds to TRBD1 (6 bases). V was pared by 4 bases and J by 3 bases, with 16 bases between. Looked up from germline, CDR1 is MNHEY and CDR2 is SVGEGT. The CDR3 length is 15 residues. The CDR3 spells CASSLPGQYLYEQYF. For the CDR3, the DNA is TGTGCCAGCAGTTTACCCGGACAGTACCTCTACGAGCAGTACTTC.

CDR3 DNA: TGTGCCATCGGGGACAGGGATCAGCCCCAGCATTTT. It translates to CAIGDRDQPQHF. The rearrangement joins TRBV10-3 to TRBJ1-5; 9 bases agree with TRBD1. V gave up 8 bases and J gave up 5 bases; unmatched junction bases: 1. This CDR3 spans 12 amino acids. From germline, CDR1 is ENHRY and CDR2 SYGVKD.

The chain couples TRBV27 to TRBJ2-7; 7 bases line up with TRBD1. With V trimmed by 2 bases and J by 5 bases, 3 bases remained unmatched. CDR3 size: 13 residues. Germline loops: CDR1 MNHEY, CDR2 SMNVEV (reference sequence). The CDR3 DNA is TGTGCCAGCAGTTTAACAGGGGTCCACGAGCAGTACTTC. Encoded protein: CASSLTGVHEQYF.

This chain uses TRBV6-6 with TRBJ1-1; D call uncertain. This CDR3 region has 14 residues. Germline CDR1 reads MNHNY; CDR2 reads SVGAGI (reference sequence). Trimming stripped 6 bases from V and 10 bases from J, with 21 bases between. DNA for the CDR3: TGTGCCAGCAGCCAAGGGAGTCTTGCTCGCAGAGCTTTCTTT. It encodes CASSQGSLARRAFF.

V gene TRBV7-9 combines with J gene TRBJ1-5, with D possibly matching TRBD1 (5 bases). Per germline, CDR1 SEHNR and CDR2 FQNEAQ (reference sequence). CDR3 length equals 16 residues. The ends were cut back, 1 base at V and 1 base at J, with 11 bases in the middle. The DNA for the CDR3 is TGTGCCAGCAGCTTAGGTCAGGGTTCAAGCAATCAGCCCCAGCATTTT. Translating it yields CASSLGQGSSNQPQHF.

This chain joins TRBV18 and TRBJ2-7, with 11 nucleotides matching TRBD1. Germline lookup yields CDR1 KGHSH and CDR2 LQKENI. This CDR3 region has 15 residues. Trimming cost V 3 bases and J 2 bases; bases outside gene matches: 3. This CDR3 reads CASSPGQGETYEQYF. The CDR3 DNA sequence: TGTGCCAGCTCACCGGGACAGGGGGAAACCTACGAGCAGTACTTC.